The clone carrying this TCR beta chain occurred many times. The antigen remains undetermined. Through template switching, a universal primer site was introduced, and the cDNA contained unique molecular identifiers. A single record per CDR3 protein comes from TCRdb applying MiXCR to the 5' RACE reads. The sample comprises approximately 670,000 distinct CDR3 sequences, around 6% of which are singletons, and roughly 2% rests with the top ten. This sample is drawn from a study of identical twins. General study findings and limits: When twins shared out-of-frame alpha sequences, those sequences had excess low generation probability.

V lost 8 bases, J lost 6 bases, and 14 bases lay in between. In germline, CDR1 is MNHEY, CDR2 SMNVEV (reference sequence). The CDR3 totals 13 residues. Sequencing was performed on naive T cells sorted from blood. The sequence was collected from a man between 18 and 35 years old in good health. The chain is built from TRBV27 and TRBJ2-1, with D uncertain. In nucleotides, the CDR3 is TGTGCCAGCGCCCATATTGCGTTCAATGAGCAGTTCTTC. As protein: CASAHIAFNEQFF.